This T cell receptor beta chain was captured by sequencing in a study of blood T cells in healthy people across ages. Study results and caveats: Strong correlation existed between TCR beta diversity and naive T cell percentage.

This clonotype has a handful of counts. Its antigen remains unknown. The V gene's germline CDR1 is MNHNY and CDR2 SVGAGI (reference sequence). V was clipped by 4 bases and J by 6 bases; unmatched bases: 11. The CDR3 covers 15 residues. The second PCR ran about 6 to 11 cycles with a sample-barcoded 5' primer and J-beta primers. In TCRdb, the 5' RACE reads were re-called with MiXCR into one record per CDR3 protein. The table includes hundreds of thousands of distinct CDR3 sequences, around 24% detected once. A further study also used this sample, focusing on T cells of mothers and their children.

This TCR derives from a boy between 10 and 17 years old in good health. The rearrangement joins TRBV6-6 to TRBJ1-1; TRBD1 agrees at 7 bases. Sequenced input: blood. The CDR3 DNA is TGTGCCAGCAGTTCACCTTCCGACAGGGATGCTGAAGCTTTCTTT. This translates into CASSSPSDRDAEAFF.